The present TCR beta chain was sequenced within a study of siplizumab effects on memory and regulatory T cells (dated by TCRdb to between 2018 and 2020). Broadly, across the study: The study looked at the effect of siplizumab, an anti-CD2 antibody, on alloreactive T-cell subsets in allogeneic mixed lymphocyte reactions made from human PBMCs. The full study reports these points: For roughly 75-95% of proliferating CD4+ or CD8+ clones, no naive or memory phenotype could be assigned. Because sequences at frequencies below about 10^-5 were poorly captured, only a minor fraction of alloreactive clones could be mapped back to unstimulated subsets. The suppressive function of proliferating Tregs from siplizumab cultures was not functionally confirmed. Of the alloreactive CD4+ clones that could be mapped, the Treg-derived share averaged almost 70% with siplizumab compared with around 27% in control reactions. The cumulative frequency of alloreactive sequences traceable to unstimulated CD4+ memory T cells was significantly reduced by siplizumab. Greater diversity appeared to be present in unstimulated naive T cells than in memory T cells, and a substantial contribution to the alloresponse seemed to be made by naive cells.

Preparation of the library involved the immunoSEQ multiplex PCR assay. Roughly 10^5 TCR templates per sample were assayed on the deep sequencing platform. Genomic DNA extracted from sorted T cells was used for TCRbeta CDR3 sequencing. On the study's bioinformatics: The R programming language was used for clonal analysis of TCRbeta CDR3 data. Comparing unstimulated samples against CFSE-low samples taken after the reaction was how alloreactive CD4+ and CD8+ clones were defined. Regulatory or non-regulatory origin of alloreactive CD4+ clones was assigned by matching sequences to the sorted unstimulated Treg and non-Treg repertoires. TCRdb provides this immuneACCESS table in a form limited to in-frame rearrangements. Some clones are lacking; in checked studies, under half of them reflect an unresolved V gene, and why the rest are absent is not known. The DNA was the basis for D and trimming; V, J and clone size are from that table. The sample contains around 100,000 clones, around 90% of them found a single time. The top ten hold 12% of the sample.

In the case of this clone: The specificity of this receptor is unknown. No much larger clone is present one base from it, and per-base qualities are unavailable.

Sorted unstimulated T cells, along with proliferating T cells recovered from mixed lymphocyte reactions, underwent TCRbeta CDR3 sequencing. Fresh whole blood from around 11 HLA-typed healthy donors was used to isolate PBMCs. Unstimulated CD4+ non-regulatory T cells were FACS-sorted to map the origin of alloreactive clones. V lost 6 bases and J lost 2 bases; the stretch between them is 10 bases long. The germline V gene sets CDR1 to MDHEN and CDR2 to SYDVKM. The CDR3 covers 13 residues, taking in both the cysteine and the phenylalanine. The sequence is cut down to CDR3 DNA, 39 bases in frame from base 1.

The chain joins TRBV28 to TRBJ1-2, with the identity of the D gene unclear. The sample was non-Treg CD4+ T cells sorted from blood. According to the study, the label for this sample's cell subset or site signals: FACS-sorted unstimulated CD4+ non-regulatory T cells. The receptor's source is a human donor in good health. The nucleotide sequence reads TGTGCCAGCAGCGCCCCCCGGAACTATGGCTACACCTTC. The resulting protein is CASSAPRNYGYTF.